Each of the 22 T cell receptor beta chains below was sequenced from the same sample in a study of blood T cell repertoires in COVID-19. Repertoires were generated with immunoSEQ multiplex PCR, while TCRdb's copy carries only in-frame clones and drops some. This table holds approximately 170,000 clones, 70% to 85% found once. The sample taken for sequencing was PBMCs or T cells enriched from blood (not recorded which). The source of these receptors is a woman in her twenties or thirties who had recovered from COVID-19.

This clone was counted a single time. This chain links TRBV30 with TRBJ2-7; TRBD1 might be the D (6 bases). CDR3 length: 15 amino acids. The V gene lost 5 bases and the J gene lost 3 bases, with 20 bases spanning the gap. CDR1 GTSNPN and CDR2 SVGIG come from the germline V gene (reference sequence). The CDR3 spells CAWRIPGHGYYEQYF. DNA of the CDR3: TGTGCCTGGCGAATCCCGGGACATGGGTACTACGAGCAGTACTTC. Filled out from reference TRBV30 and TRBJ2-7, the complete variable domain reads SQTIHQWPATLVQPVGSPLSLECTVEGTSNPNLYWYRQAAGRGLQLLFYSVGIGQISSEVPQNLSASRPQDRQFILSSKKLLLSDSGFYLCAWRIPGHGYYEQYFGPGTRLTVT.

This clone was recorded a few times. The rearrangement links TRBV3-1 (or the pseudogene TRBV3-2) to TRBJ2-7; TRBD2 matches at 8 bases. The V and J ends lost 2 bases and 2 bases, in that order; junction bases with no gene match: 2. Germline CDR1 LGHDT, CDR2 YNNKEL (reference sequence). CDR3 length equals 14 residues. The CDR3 region is CASSQSGLAYEQYF. CDR3 DNA sequence: TGTGCCAGCAGCCAATCGGGACTAGCCTACGAGCAGTACTTC.

The rearrangement joins TRBV30 to TRBJ1-1; D is perhaps TRBD1 (5 bases). CDR1 and CDR2 (germline): GTSNPN, SVGIG (reference sequence). The CDR3 extends over 14 amino acids. Trimming took 1 base from V and 5 from J, leaving 14 bases between them. CDR3 in DNA: TGTGCCTGGAGTGGGCGGGGGAGTAGGACTGAAGCTTTCTTT. Its translation: CAWSGRGSRTEAFF.

This chain's CDR3 is CASSQGRAVSYNEQFF. The CDR3 DNA sequence: TGCGCCAGCAGCCAAGGGAGAGCGGTCTCCTACAATGAGCAGTTCTTC. The rearrangement uses TRBV4-1 and TRBJ2-1, with D maybe TRBD2 (5 bases). Germline CDR1 and CDR2: MGHRA and YSYEKL. This CDR3 comprises 16 residues. Trimming removed 1 base from V and 0 bases from J, with 10 bases in between.

This chain connects TRBV3-1 (or the pseudogene TRBV3-2) to TRBJ2-7; D perhaps matches TRBD1 (5 bases). The CDR3 consists of 15 residues. CDR1 LGHDT and CDR2 YNNKEL come from the germline V gene (reference sequence). Trimming took 2 bases from V and 6 from J, leaving 17 bases between them. The CDR3 region has the DNA TGTGCCAGCAGCCAATCAGGCAGGGTTGTGGGCGAGCAGTACTTC. Protein: CASSQSGRVVGEQYF.

The chain employs TRBV25-1 and TRBJ1-3, with a possible D match to TRBD1 (5 bases). CDR3 size: 15 residues. Looked up from germline, CDR1 is MGHDK and CDR2 is SYGVNS. Trimming cost V 1 base and J 0 bases, with 7 bases left between them. The CDR3: CASSEWGVSGNTIYF. As DNA, the CDR3 is TGTGCCAGCAGTGAATGGGGGGTCTCTGGAAACACCATATATTTT.

V gene TRBV27 combines with J gene TRBJ2-7; possible D gene TRBD2, 6 bases. Germline CDR1 reads MNHEY; CDR2 reads SMNVEV (reference sequence). The CDR3 is made up of 13 amino acids. V lost 7 bases to trimming and J lost 5 bases, with 15 bases between them. The CDR3 sequence: CASKVRASDEQYF. CDR3 sequence (DNA): TGTGCCAGCAAGGTCCGGGCTAGCGACGAGCAGTACTTC.

The chain employs TRBV2 and TRBJ2-3, with a tentative D call TRBD1 (7 bases). V shed 3 bases and J shed 2 bases, with 18 bases lying between them. Germline CDR1 reads SNHLY; CDR2 reads FYNNEI. This CDR3 is built from 17 residues. The CDR3 is CASSEEGAGLHTDTQYF. For the CDR3, the DNA is TGTGCCAGCAGTGAGGAGGGGGCAGGGCTACACACAGATACGCAGTATTTT.

The rearrangement uses TRBV4-2 and TRBJ1-1, with TRBD1 as a possible D gene (6 bases). The CDR3 is 15 amino acids. Germline CDR1 reads LGHNA; CDR2 reads YNFKEQ. The germline V and J ends were trimmed by 4 bases and 4 bases, with 16 bases remaining between them. This CDR3 is CASSPTSGAGTEAFF. CDR3 sequence (DNA): TGTGCCAGCAGCCCTACGTCAGGGGCTGGCACTGAAGCTTTCTTT.

The count of this clone is one. The chain recombines TRBV6-5 with TRBJ2-3; the match to TRBD2 covers 12 bases. This CDR3 spans 15 amino acids. The ends lost 6 bases at V and 0 bases at J; junction bases unmatched: 1. The germline V gene has CDR1 MNHEY and CDR2 SVGAGI. In DNA, the CDR3 is TGTGCCAGCAGGGGACTAGCGGGTAGCACAGATACGCAGTATTTT. This translates into CASRGLAGSTDTQYF.

A remark on this clone: At one end the junction does not follow the germline gene, possibly because of a read error. The rearrangement joins TRBV20-1 to TRBJ2-3; D possibly corresponds to TRBD1 (5 bases). CDR3 length equals 11 residues. Germline lookup yields CDR1 DFQATT and CDR2 SNEGSKA (reference sequence). The CDR3 DNA reads TGCAGTGCTAGAGCCTCTGAAGTGGGGCATTTT. Translating it yields CSARASEVGHF.

This clone was seen a few times. J is TRBJ1-5 and V is TRBV7-2, with TRBD1 as a possible D gene (5 bases). Germline V gene data show CDR1 as SGHTA and CDR2 as FQGNSA. Trimming took 7 bases from V and 2 from J, leaving 15 bases between them. CDR3 length: 15 residues. This CDR3 is CASTLNGGGNQPQHF. The CDR3 DNA reads TGTGCCAGCACCCTAAACGGGGGGGGCAATCAGCCCCAGCATTTT.

This chain links TRBV27 with TRBJ2-5; TRBD1 aligns across 9 bases. CDR3 length: 19 residues. V shed 0 bases and J 5 bases; nucleotides not matched to a gene: 16. The germline CDR1 and CDR2 sequences are MNHEY and SMNVEV (reference sequence). Here the CDR3 reads CASSLSVQGAGAGRETQYF. The CDR3 bases are TGTGCCAGCAGTTTATCGGTACAGGGGGCGGGAGCGGGGAGGGAGACCCAGTACTTC.

V usage is TRBV9 and J usage is TRBJ1-1, with unresolved D. CDR3 length equals 14 residues. V shed 0 bases and J shed 2 bases, with 8 bases lying between them. Germline CDR1 is SGDLS and CDR2 is YYNGEE. CDR3 protein: CASSVGTYNTEAFF. The CDR3 DNA sequence: TGTGCCAGCAGCGTAGGCACTTACAACACTGAAGCTTTCTTT.

The rearrangement uses TRBV11-2 and TRBJ2-3; 7 bases map to TRBD1. The CDR3 is 13 residues long. CDR1 and CDR2 from the germline V gene are SGHAT and FQNNGV. Losses at the gene ends were 6 bases for V and 2 bases for J; bases not matched to a gene: 2. The CDR3 bases are TGTGCCAGCAGGGGACAGTCCACAGATACGCAGTATTTT. Translated, it gives CASRGQSTDTQYF.

There are a few counts of this clone. The chain uses TRBV7-3 and TRBJ2-1; D gene unclear. CDR3 length equals 13 residues. Between the trimmed V and J ends, which lost 2 bases and 9 bases, there was a span of 11 bases. From germline, CDR1 is SGHTA and CDR2 FQGTGA. The CDR3 coding sequence is TGTGCCAGCAGCTTACGACCCAGCGCTGAGCAGTTCTTC. It codes for CASSLRPSAEQFF.

The CDR3 nucleotides read TGTGCCAGCGGGGGGACCGGGGAGCTGTTTTTT. Translated: CASGGTGELFF. The chain combines TRBV6-6 with TRBJ2-2; a possible D gene is TRBD2 (6 bases). The germline gives CDR1 MNHNY, CDR2 SVGAGI (reference sequence). The CDR3 consists of 11 residues. The V end was cut by 8 bases, the J end by 5 bases, with 6 bases between.

This clone was seen just once. The CDR3 region is CSVVPSGGLHTGELFF. CDR3 sequence (DNA): TGCAGCGTTGTACCTAGCGGGGGTTTGCACACCGGGGAGCTGTTTTTT. The chain links TRBV29-1 to TRBJ2-2, with TRBD2 matching over 10 bases. Germline lookup yields CDR1 SQVTM and CDR2 ANQGSEA. V shed 4 bases, J shed 3 bases, and the junction held 8 bases outside the gene matches. The CDR3 has 16 residues.

The chain uses TRBV21-1 and TRBJ2-1; TRBD2 is the table's D call, not checked against the DNA. TRBV21-1 corresponds to a pseudogene. The length of the CDR3 is 19 residues. CDR3 residues: CASITRWVVGLAENNEQFF. DNA of the CDR3: TGTGCCAGCATCACCAGATGGGTCGTTGGACTAGCGGAAAACAATGAGCAGTTCTTC.

The chain joins TRBV27 to TRBJ2-1; 9 bases are shared with TRBD2. After removal of 2 bases from V and 1 base from J, the junction contained 12 bases not matched to a gene. Germline CDR1 and CDR2: MNHEY and SMNVEV (reference sequence). The CDR3 spans 19 residues. Written as DNA, the CDR3 is TGTGCCAGCAGTTTAAGGGTTGGGGTTAGCGGGAGTTCCTACAATGAGCAGTTCTTC. It is translated as CASSLRVGVSGSSYNEQFF.

The chain uses TRBV5-6 and TRBJ1-1, with 7 nucleotides matching TRBD1. Germline lookup yields CDR1 SGHDT and CDR2 YYEEEE. The CDR3 extends over 14 amino acids. After removal of 4 bases from V and 5 bases from J, the junction contained 8 bases not matched to a gene. The CDR3 DNA sequence: TGTGCCAGCAGCAACCAGGGGGTTGGTACTGAAGCTTTCTTT. It yields the protein CASSNQGVGTEAFF.

The chain has TRBV10-1 and TRBJ2-3; 8 nucleotides match TRBD2. V was pared by 0 bases and J by 4 bases, with 9 bases of the junction left unmatched. The CDR3 totals 17 residues. Germline lookup yields CDR1 WNHNN and CDR2 SYGVQD (reference sequence). CDR3: CASSESIGAGGADTQYF. The CDR3 bases are TGCGCCAGCAGTGAGTCGATAGGTGCGGGGGGAGCAGATACGCAGTATTTT.